This T cell receptor (beta chain) was recovered during a study of regulatory T cells in long-lasting Graves disease (dated by TCRdb to the early 2020s). For context, the study as a whole: To count as having persistent Graves' disease, a patient had to have received antithyroid drug treatment for over 5 years with TSH receptor autoantibodies remaining persistently positive. A total of around 33 samples were covered by TCR sequencing, comprising around 13 persistent and about 20 newly diagnosed Graves' disease patients. On average, persistent Graves' disease patients in the clinical cohort had been on antithyroid drugs for approximately 10 years. The study was conducted in China and was registered as a clinical trial. Persistent Graves' disease patients were compared with newly diagnosed Graves' disease patients by peripheral blood TCR sequencing and RNA sequencing.

CDR1 and CDR2 (LGHNT, FRNRAP) derive from the germline V gene. Inclusive of the bounding cysteine and phenylalanine, the CDR3 is 14 residues long. Kept here is only the CDR3 DNA, which spans 42 bases and is read in frame from base 1. V was cut back by 5 bases and J by 3 bases, leaving a gap of 13 bases between them. The library was prepared using multiplex PCR. The sequencer listed for this sample is Illumina HiSeq 4000. TCR beta libraries were built with iRepertoire HTBI primers and Arm-PCR amplification of CDR3 regions. Gel purification was performed on PCR products prior to sequencing. Regarding the original processing steps: Gene usage analysis of CDR3 amino acid clonotypes used the approximately 62 TRBV and 14 to 15 TRBJ segments found across samples. COPE and FqMerger were used to merge filtered high-quality paired reads into contigs. BLAST was used to align contigs to the IMGT TRBV, TRBD and TRBJ reference genes, and CDR3 was defined following IMGT. Any clonotype with a frequency above 0.1% was counted as a highly expanded clone. Shannon entropy served as the measure of repertoire diversity, while the Gini coefficient captured V-J evenness. Clonotypes shared by more than one individual were considered public. Using fastp at Q25 and MiXCR, TCRdb reprocessed the public reads and kept productive beta chains. Identical CDR3 proteins give one entry, which carries the most common genes and DNA. These V and J calls are TCRdb output, not the study's own analysis. The sample table contains fewer than 450,000 distinct CDR3 sequences; only one count was recorded for about a quarter of them. Of the sample, about 26% is held by the ten largest clones.

Sample time point, as interpreted from the label and publication: persistent/refractory GD, antithyroid drugs over 5 years with positive TRAb. RNA was extracted from PBMCs in TRIzol for both TCR sequencing and RNA sequencing. The diagnosis of Graves' disease was made according to American Thyroid Association guidelines. The patients came from an endocrinology department in Xi'an, China. Each patient gave roughly 10 milliliters of peripheral blood, collected in an EDTA anticoagulant tube. Ficoll Paque Plus density gradient separation was used to isolate PBMCs, and no additional T cell sorting was done. An Agilent 2100 Bioanalyzer and agarose gel were used to assess RNA quality, and a NanoDrop 2000 was used to measure RNA concentration. Overall results and qualifications from the work: Sequencing and analysis were restricted to the TCR beta chain. Patients with persistent disease shared more public clonotypes (approximately 2,500) than newly diagnosed patients did (about 970). Compared with newly diagnosed patients, persistent Graves' disease patients had lower TCR Shannon entropy and fewer highly expanded clones, which suggests clonal expansion. The authors acknowledged the small sample size as a limitation that may reduce accuracy. The study examined only peripheral blood because the primary lesion, thyroid tissue, could not be accessed. Persistent disease showed preferential use of TRBV28, TRBJ1-2 and TRBJ2-5, whereas newly diagnosed disease favored TRBV20-1 and TRBJ2-1.

A note on this clonotype: The antigen it recognizes is unknown. The input lacks base qualities; no much larger clone sits a single base away.

The TCR originated in a female donor with Graves disease. The chain is encoded by TRBV12-5 joined to TRBJ1-1, with no confidently assigned D gene. The specimen comprised peripheral blood mononuclear cells (PBMCs), sampled when the disease was refractory, from a patient treated with antithyroid drugs. This receptor carries the CDR3 CASGPSPRDTEAFF. The base sequence is TGTGCTAGTGGTCCAAGCCCCCGGGACACTGAAGCTTTCTTT. The entire variable domain, with the stretches around the CDR3 drawn from the reference TRBV12-5 and TRBJ1-1 proteins, is DARVTQTPRHKVTEMGQEVTMRCQPILGHNTVFWYRQTMMQGLELLAYFRNRAPLDDSGMPKDRFSAEMPDATLATLKIQPSEPRDSAVYFCASGPSPRDTEAFFGQGTRLTVV.